This TCR beta chain was documented in a study of shared clonotypes between healthy human individuals. As for the study in general: CD4 naive and CD4 memory each took three plates per donor, while CD8 naive took two and CD8 memory one. Notes on the study in general: Clonotypes shared by all four sorted-subset donors had higher generation probabilities than non-shared clonotypes.

The CDR3 is 11 amino acids. Per the germline V gene, CDR1 is DFQATT and CDR2 is SNEGSKA (reference sequence). The assay was immunoSEQ multiplex PCR, and TCRdb's table has in-frame clones only and misses some. The sample shows 2 million to 2.5 million clones, approximately 90% of them seen only once. To note about this clone: The antigen is not known. One end of the junction varies from germline; a read error may be responsible.

The V call is TRBV20-1, the J call TRBJ1-2; 8 bases are shared with TRBD1. The origin of this receptor is a man in his late teens or twenties in good health. Some clones in this sample may be carry-over from other donors' samples. Sequencing was done on a sample of naive CD4+ T cells from PBMCs. Stated subset: CD45RA+ positively selected. The CDR3 spells CSAKDRAGLPF. In DNA form, the CDR3 reads TGCAGTGCTAAGGACAGGGCTGGGTTGCCCTTC.